Listed below are T cell receptor beta chains from one sample, sequenced in a study of shared clonotypes between healthy human individuals. Measured with immunoSEQ multiplex PCR; TCRdb has only the in-frame clones, and not every one. The sample lists 950,000 to 1,300,000 clones; around 75% were seen once. Source material: memory CD4+ T cells sorted from blood. Receptors originate from a man in his late teens or twenties in good health. The CDR3 runs from the conserved cysteine through the conserved F or W. Each record gives: D gene, clone size, V gene, J gene, CDR3 protein, CDR3 DNA. A D gene is named only where the DNA matches it firmly. Clone size appears in some rows only: once, few, many, or a class for an expanded clone.

D: -
size: -
V: TRBV4-1
J: TRBJ1-2
CDR3: CASSQDPAYGYTF
DNA: TGCGCCAGCAGCCAAGATCCGGCCTATGGCTACACCTTC

D: -
size: -
V: TRBV6-5
J: TRBJ1-6
CDR3: CASSYQINGALHF
DNA: TGTGCCAGCAGTTACCAAATTAACGGGGCCCTCCACTTT

D: -
size: -
V: TRBV6-5
J: TRBJ2-7
CDR3: CASSYSQVIRSYEQYF
DNA: TGTGCCAGCAGTTACTCACAGGTAATACGATCCTACGAGCAGTACTTC

D: TRBD2
size: -
V: TRBV7-2
J: TRBJ2-7
CDR3: CASSFAPGLAGYEQYF
DNA: TGTGCCAGCAGCTTCGCGCCGGGACTAGCGGGGTACGAGCAGTACTTC

D: TRBD1
size: -
V: TRBV28
J: TRBJ1-5
CDR3: CASRPGTGYQPQHF
DNA: TGTGCCAGCAGACCCGGGACAGGGTATCAGCCCCAGCATTTT

D: TRBD1
size: -
V: TRBV6-4
J: TRBJ2-7
CDR3: CASSDSTQRQGYEQYF
DNA: TGTGCCAGCAGTGACTCCACTCAGAGACAGGGCTACGAGCAGTACTTC

D: -
size: -
V: TRBV2
J: TRBJ1-5
CDR3: CASSDLGGGNQPQHF
DNA: TGTGCCAGCAGTGACCTGGGGGGGGGCAATCAGCCCCAGCATTTT

D: -
size: -
V: TRBV6-1
J: TRBJ1-5
CDR3: CASSEKGPGDSNQPQHF
DNA: TGTGCCAGCAGTGAAAAGGGGCCCGGGGATAGCAATCAGCCCCAGCATTTT

D: TRBD1
size: -
V: TRBV30
J: TRBJ1-3
CDR3: CAWTRQGRNTIYF
DNA: TGTGCCTGGACCCGACAGGGAAGAAACACCATATATTTT

D: -
size: -
V: TRBV6-1
J: TRBJ1-2
CDR3: CASSENTQYGYTF
DNA: TGTGCCAGCAGTGAAAACACCCAGTATGGCTACACCTTC

D: TRBD1
size: -
V: TRBV5-4
J: TRBJ1-2
CDR3: CASSWDGTGQGKNYGYTF
DNA: TGTGCCAGCAGCTGGGATGGAACCGGACAGGGTAAAAACTATGGCTACACCTTC

D: TRBD1
size: -
V: TRBV5-1
J: TRBJ1-6
CDR3: CASSSWTGGVSLGSPLHF
DNA: TGCGCCAGCAGCTCCTGGACAGGGGGAGTATCCCTTGGATCACCCCTCCACTTT

D: -
size: -
V: TRBV11-2
J: TRBJ2-2
CDR3: CASSSRLTNTGELFF
DNA: TGTGCCAGCAGCTCAAGACTTACGAACACCGGGGAGCTGTTTTTT

D: -
size: -
V: TRBV7-9
J: TRBJ1-2
CDR3: CASSPDRPNYGYTF
DNA: TGTGCCAGCAGCCCCGACAGGCCTAACTATGGCTACACCTTC

D: -
size: -
V: TRBV2
J: TRBJ1-2
CDR3: CASSVGREDGYTF
DNA: TGTGCCAGCAGTGTCGGCAGGGAGGATGGCTACACCTTC

D: -
size: -
V: TRBV13
J: TRBJ2-5
CDR3: CASSLVGGVQETQYF
DNA: TGTGCCAGCAGCTTAGTTGGGGGAGTGCAAGAGACCCAGTACTTC

D: TRBD1
size: -
V: TRBV2
J: TRBJ1-3
CDR3: CASTEQGFGNTIYF
DNA: TGTGCCAGCACTGAACAGGGGTTTGGAAACACCATATATTTT

D: TRBD1
size: -
V: TRBV7-9
J: TRBJ1-2
CDR3: CASSSISPRDRGLYGYTF
DNA: TGTGCCAGCAGCTCAATTTCCCCTCGGGACAGGGGCCTCTATGGCTACACCTTC

D: -
size: -
V: TRBV5-1
J: TRBJ2-7
CDR3: CASSVSGQSSHEQYF
DNA: TGCGCCAGCAGCGTGTCGGGACAAAGCTCCCACGAGCAGTACTTC

D: -
size: -
V: TRBV14
J: TRBJ2-2
CDR3: CASSQSRIPGELFF
DNA: TGTGCCAGCAGCCAGAGCAGGATTCCCGGGGAGCTGTTTTTT

D: TRBD2
size: -
V: TRBV7-9
J: TRBJ2-1
CDR3: CASSAAIGLAGVKEQFF
DNA: TGTGCCAGCAGCGCAGCTATCGGACTAGCGGGAGTAAAGGAGCAGTTCTTC

D: TRBD1
size: once
V: TRBV27
J: TRBJ1-6
CDR3: CASSRDSLSYNSPLHF
DNA: TGTGCCAGCAGCCGGGACAGCCTCTCCTATAATTCACCCCTCCACTTT

D: -
size: few
V: TRBV27
J: TRBJ1-4
CDR3: CASSLRRASNEKLFF
DNA: TGTGCCAGCAGTCTTAGACGGGCTTCTAATGAAAAACTGTTTTTT

D: TRBD1
size: -
V: TRBV5-1
J: TRBJ2-5
CDR3: CASSWGADRGVGTQYF
DNA: TGCGCCAGCAGCTGGGGGGCGGACAGGGGCGTCGGGACCCAGTACTTC

D: -
size: -
V: TRBV7-8
J: TRBJ1-1
CDR3: CASSSGSTLVTEAFF
DNA: TGTGCCAGCAGCTCGGGCTCAACTCTGGTCACTGAAGCTTTCTTT

D: -
size: -
V: TRBV5-1
J: TRBJ2-7
CDR3: CASSLDFYEQYF
DNA: TGCGCCAGCAGCTTGGACTTTTACGAGCAGTACTTC

D: TRBD1
size: -
V: TRBV30
J: TRBJ1-5
CDR3: CAWSRQGRRQPQHF
DNA: TGTGCCTGGAGTAGACAGGGTCGGCGTCAGCCCCAGCATTTT

D: -
size: -
V: TRBV18
J: TRBJ1-1
CDR3: CASSRGQDTEAFF
DNA: TGTGCCAGCTCACGGGGGCAGGACACTGAAGCTTTCTTT

D: -
size: -
V: TRBV7-2
J: TRBJ2-7
CDR3: CASSLGYSEGAYEQYF
DNA: TGTGCCAGCAGCTTAGGATACAGTGAGGGCGCCTACGAGCAGTACTTC

D: -
size: -
V: TRBV20-1
J: TRBJ2-1
CDR3: CSATQYNEQFF
DNA: TGCAGTGCTACTCAATACAATGAGCAGTTCTTC

D: TRBD1
size: once
V: TRBV28
J: TRBJ2-1
CDR3: CASLSPGTDNNEQFF
DNA: TGTGCCAGTCTATCCCCCGGGACAGATAACAATGAGCAGTTCTTC

D: -
size: few
V: TRBV2
J: TRBJ1-6
CDR3: CASSEDQDGTSYSPLHF
DNA: TGTGCCAGCAGTGAAGACCAAGACGGGACAAGTTATTCACCCCTCCACTTT

D: -
size: once
V: TRBV18
J: TRBJ2-3
CDR3: CASSSDADTQYF
DNA: TGTGCCAGCTCATCCGACGCAGATACGCAGTATTTT

D: -
size: -
V: TRBV9
J: TRBJ1-6
CDR3: CASSVGEQRWDSPLHF
DNA: TGTGCCAGCAGCGTAGGCGAGCAAAGGTGGGATTCACCCCTCCACTTT

D: -
size: -
V: TRBV10-3
J: TRBJ2-7
CDR3: CAISDLVMDSGREQYF
DNA: TGTGCCATCAGTGACCTAGTGATGGACTCAGGTCGCGAGCAGTACTTC

D: -
size: -
V: TRBV4-1
J: TRBJ2-7
CDR3: CASSPEVGTDYYYEQYF
DNA: TGCGCCAGCAGCCCCGAGGTCGGGACCGATTATTACTACGAGCAGTACTTC

D: TRBD1
size: -
V: TRBV28
J: TRBJ2-7
CDR3: CASRSGTAYEQYF
DNA: TGTGCCAGCAGATCCGGGACAGCCTACGAGCAGTACTTC

D: -
size: -
V: TRBV6-5
J: TRBJ2-4
CDR3: CASTSGPYPGIQYF
DNA: TGTGCCAGCACCTCCGGGCCCTACCCTGGCATTCAGTACTTC

D: -
size: -
V: TRBV2
J: TRBJ2-5
CDR3: CASSSGREQETQYF
DNA: TGTGCCAGCAGTTCCGGCAGGGAACAAGAGACCCAGTACTTC

D: -
size: -
V: TRBV19
J: TRBJ2-7
CDR3: CASSITGLSYEQYF
DNA: TGTGCCAGTAGTATAACAGGTCTTTCCTACGAGCAGTACTTC

D: TRBD2
size: few
V: TRBV10-3
J: TRBJ2-1
CDR3: CAISVGVAGTNNEQFF
DNA: TGTGCCATCAGTGTCGGGGTAGCGGGGACTAACAATGAGCAGTTCTTC

D: -
size: few
V: TRBV19
J: TRBJ1-5
CDR3: CASRGDKSNQPQHF
DNA: TGTGCCAGTAGGGGGGATAAGAGCAATCAGCCCCAGCATTTT

D: -
size: -
V: TRBV4-2
J: TRBJ1-4
CDR3: CASSPRQEANEKLFF
DNA: TGTGCCAGCAGCCCCCGACAGGAGGCTAATGAAAAACTGTTTTTT

D: -
size: -
V: TRBV30
J: TRBJ2-1
CDR3: CACQTGNNEQFF
DNA: TGTGCCTGTCAAACAGGGAACAATGAGCAGTTCTTC

D: -
size: once
V: TRBV6-1
J: TRBJ2-7
CDR3: CASSEARKGGYEQYF
DNA: TGTGCCAGCAGTGAAGCCAGGAAGGGGGGCTACGAGCAGTACTTC

D: -
size: -
V: TRBV27
J: TRBJ2-1
CDR3: CASRRGAVNEQFF
DNA: TGTGCCAGCCGTCGGGGGGCCGTAAATGAGCAGTTCTTC

D: TRBD1
size: -
V: TRBV2
J: TRBJ1-1
CDR3: CASSGDRLKAFF
DNA: TGTGCCAGCAGTGGGGACAGGCTGAAAGCTTTCTTT

D: -
size: -
V: TRBV5-6
J: TRBJ1-3
CDR3: CASSLRTVGNTIYF
DNA: TGTGCCAGCAGCTTGCGGACCGTTGGAAACACCATATATTTT

D: TRBD2
size: -
V: TRBV2
J: TRBJ2-1
CDR3: CASSEASGSMYEQFF
DNA: TGTGCCAGCAGTGAAGCTAGCGGGAGTATGTATGAGCAGTTCTTC